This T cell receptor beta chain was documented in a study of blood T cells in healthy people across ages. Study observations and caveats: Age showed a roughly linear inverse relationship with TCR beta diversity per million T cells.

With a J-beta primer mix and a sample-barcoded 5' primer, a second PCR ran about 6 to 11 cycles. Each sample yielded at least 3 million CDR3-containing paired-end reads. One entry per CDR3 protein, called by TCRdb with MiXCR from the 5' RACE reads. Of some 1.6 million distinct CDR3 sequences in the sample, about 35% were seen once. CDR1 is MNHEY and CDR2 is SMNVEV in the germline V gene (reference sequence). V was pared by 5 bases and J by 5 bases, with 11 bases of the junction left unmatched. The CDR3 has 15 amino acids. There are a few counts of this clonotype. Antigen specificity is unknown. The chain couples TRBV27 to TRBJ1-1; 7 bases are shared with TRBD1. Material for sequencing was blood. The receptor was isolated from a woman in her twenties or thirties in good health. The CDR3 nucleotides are TGTGCCAGCAGTCCTACGCCGACAGGGTTAACTGAAGCTTTCTTT. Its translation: CASSPTPTGLTEAFF.